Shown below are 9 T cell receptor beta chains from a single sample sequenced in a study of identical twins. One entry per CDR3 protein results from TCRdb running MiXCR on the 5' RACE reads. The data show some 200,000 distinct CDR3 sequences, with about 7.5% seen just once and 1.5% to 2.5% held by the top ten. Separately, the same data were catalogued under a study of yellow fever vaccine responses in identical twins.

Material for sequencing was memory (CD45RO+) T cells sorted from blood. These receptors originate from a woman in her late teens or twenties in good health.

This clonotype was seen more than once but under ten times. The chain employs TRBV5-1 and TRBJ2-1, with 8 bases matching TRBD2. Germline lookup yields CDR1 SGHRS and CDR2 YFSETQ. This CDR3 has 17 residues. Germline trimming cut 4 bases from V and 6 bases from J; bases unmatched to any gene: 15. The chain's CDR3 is CASSRDGTGLVVNEQFF. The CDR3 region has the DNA TGCGCCAGCAGCCGGGATGGGACGGGACTAGTTGTCAATGAGCAGTTCTTC.

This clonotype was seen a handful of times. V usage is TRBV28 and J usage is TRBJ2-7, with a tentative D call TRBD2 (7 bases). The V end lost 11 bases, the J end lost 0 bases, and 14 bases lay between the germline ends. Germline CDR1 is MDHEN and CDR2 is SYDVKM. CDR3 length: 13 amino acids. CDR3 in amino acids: CAGRGQNSYEQYF. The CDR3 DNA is TGTGCCGGGCGGGGGCAAAACTCCTACGAGCAGTACTTC.

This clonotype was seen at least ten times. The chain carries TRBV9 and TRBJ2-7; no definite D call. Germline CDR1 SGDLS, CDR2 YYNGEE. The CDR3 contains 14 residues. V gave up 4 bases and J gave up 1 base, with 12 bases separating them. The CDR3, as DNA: TGTGCCAGCAGCCTCCAAGACATTTCCTACGAGCAGTACTTC. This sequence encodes CASSLQDISYEQYF.

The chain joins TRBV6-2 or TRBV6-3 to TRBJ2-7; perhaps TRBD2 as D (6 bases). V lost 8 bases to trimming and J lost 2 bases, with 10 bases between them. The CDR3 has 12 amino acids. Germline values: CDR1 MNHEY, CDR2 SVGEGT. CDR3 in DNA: TGTGCCAGCGCGGGAAACCCCTACGAGCAGTACTTC. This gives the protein CASAGNPYEQYF.

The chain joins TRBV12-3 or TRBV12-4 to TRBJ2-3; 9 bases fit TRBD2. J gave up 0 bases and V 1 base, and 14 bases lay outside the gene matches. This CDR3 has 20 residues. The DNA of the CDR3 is TGTGCCAGCAGTTTAGGTCTGCTGGGCCACACTAGCGGGAGCACAGATACGCAGTATTTT. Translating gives CASSLGLLGHTSGSTDTQYF.

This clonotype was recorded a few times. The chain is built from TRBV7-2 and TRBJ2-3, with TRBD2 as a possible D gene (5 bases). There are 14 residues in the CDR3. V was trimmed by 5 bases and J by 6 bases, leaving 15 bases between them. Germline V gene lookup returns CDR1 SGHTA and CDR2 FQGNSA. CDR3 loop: CASSLQRPRDTQYF. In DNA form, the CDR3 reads TGTGCCAGCAGCCTACAGCGGCCGCGGGATACGCAGTATTTT.

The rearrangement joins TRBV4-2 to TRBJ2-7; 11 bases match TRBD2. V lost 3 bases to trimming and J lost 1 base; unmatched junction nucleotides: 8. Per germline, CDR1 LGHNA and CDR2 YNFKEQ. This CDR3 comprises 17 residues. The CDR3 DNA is TGTGCCAGCAGCCAGGAACTAGCGGGAGATAGATCCTACGAGCAGTACTTC. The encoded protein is CASSQELAGDRSYEQYF.

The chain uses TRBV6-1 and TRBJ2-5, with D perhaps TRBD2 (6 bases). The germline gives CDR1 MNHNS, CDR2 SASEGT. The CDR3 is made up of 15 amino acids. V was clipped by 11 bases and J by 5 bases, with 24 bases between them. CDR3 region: CACSYSPSVGETQYF. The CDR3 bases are TGTGCCTGTTCCTACTCTCCTAGCGTGGGGGAGACCCAGTACTTC.

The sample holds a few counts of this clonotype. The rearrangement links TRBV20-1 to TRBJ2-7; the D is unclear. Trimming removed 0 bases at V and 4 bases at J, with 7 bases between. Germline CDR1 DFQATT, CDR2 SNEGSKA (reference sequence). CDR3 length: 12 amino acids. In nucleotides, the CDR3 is TGCAGTGCTAGAGATAACATTTACGAGCAGTACTTC. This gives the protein CSARDNIYEQYF.